Shown below are 32 T cell receptor beta chains from a single sample sequenced in a study of Ad26.COV2.S vaccination and SARS-CoV-2 variants. The treatment here: 15 to 20 received Ad26.COV2.S at low or high dose, single or two shots; several received placebo; per-sample allocation not given. It was on day 63 after the first vaccine or placebo injection that samples were taken. Sequencing was performed with immunoSEQ multiplex PCR; in TCRdb, only in-frame clones are kept and a portion is missing. The table includes about half a million clones, 70% to 90% detected once. The sequencing used peripheral blood, collected in a trial of Ad26.COV2.S vaccine versus placebo. The receptor source for this set is a person between 18 and 65 years old who received the Ad26.COV2.S COVID-19 vaccine or a placebo.

This clone was seen a single time. The V call is TRBV5-1, the J call TRBJ2-7, with 7 bases that match TRBD1. This CDR3 region has 14 residues. Germline assignment: CDR1 SGHRS and CDR2 YFSETQ. The J segment lost 3 bases and the V segment lost 0 bases, leaving 3 bases of the junction unmatched. CDR3 sequence reads: CASSLVRQGYEQYF. The CDR3 region has the DNA TGCGCCAGCAGCTTGGTGAGACAGGGCTACGAGCAGTACTTC.

The V and J genes are TRBV28 and TRBJ2-2; 7 positions match TRBD2. V shed 4 bases, J shed 5 bases, and the junction held 1 base outside the gene matches. The CDR3 extends over 13 amino acids. Germline V lookup: CDR1 MDHEN, CDR2 SYDVKM. The CDR3 nucleotides read TGTGCCAGCAGTTGGGGAGGGACCGGGGAGCTGTTTTTT. Translation gives CASSWGGTGELFF. Based on the CDR3 plus reference TRBV28 and TRBJ2-2, the full variable domain is DVKVTQSSRYLVKRTGEKVFLECVQDMDHENMFWYRQDPGLGLRLIYFSYDVKMKEKGDIPEGYSVSREKKERFSLILESASTNQTSMYLCASSWGGTGELFFGEGSRLTVL.

This clone has more than one count but fewer than ten. The chain recombines TRBV5-4 with TRBJ1-6, with a possible D match to TRBD1 (5 bases). This CDR3 is built from 13 residues. CDR1 and CDR2 (germline): SGHNT, YYREEE (reference sequence). Trimming removed 0 bases from V and 8 bases from J, with 6 bases in between. CDR3 bases: TGTGCCAGCAGCTTGGGCAGGGATTCACCCCTCCACTTT. Its translation is CASSLGRDSPLHF.

The gene calls are TRBV7-9 and TRBJ2-3; 9 bases line up with TRBD1. The V gene end was trimmed by 5 bases and the J gene end by 4 bases; junction bases not matched to a gene: 7. Germline V gene data show CDR1 as SEHNR and CDR2 as FQNEAQ (reference sequence). The CDR3 has 15 amino acids. The CDR3 region is CASSGDREEADTQYF. DNA of the CDR3: TGTGCCAGCAGCGGGGACAGGGAGGAGGCAGATACGCAGTATTTT. The full variable domain, completed using reference TRBV7-9 and TRBJ2-3, is DTGVSQNPRHKITKRGQNVTFRCDPISEHNRLYWYRQTLGQGPEFLTYFQNEAQLEKSRLLSDRFSAERPKGSFSTLEIQRTEQGDSAMYLCASSGDREEADTQYFGPGTRLTVL.

The rearrangement uses TRBV18 and TRBJ2-7; D might be TRBD2 (5 bases). Germline CDR1 is KGHSH and CDR2 is LQKENI. V was cut by 4 bases and J by 2 bases, with 12 bases left in between. CDR3 length equals 14 residues. CDR3 in amino acids: CASSQPGYTYEQYF. CDR3 nucleotide sequence: TGTGCCAGCTCACAGCCGGGATACACCTACGAGCAGTACTTC.

The rearrangement links TRBV18 to TRBJ1-5; TRBD1 might be the D (5 bases). Trimming took 3 bases from V and 0 from J, leaving 9 bases between them. The CDR3 extends over 15 amino acids. Looked up from germline, CDR1 is KGHSH and CDR2 is LQKENI. The CDR3 DNA is TGTGCCAGCTCACCCGACAGTAATAGCAATCAGCCCCAGCATTTT. This translates into CASSPDSNSNQPQHF. The full variable domain, in which reference TRBV18 and TRBJ1-5 provide the parts outside the CDR3, is NAGVMQNPRHLVRRRGQEARLRCSPMKGHSHVYWYRQLPEEGLKFMVYLQKENIIDESGMPKERFSAEFPKEGPSILRIQQVVRGDSAAYFCASSPDSNSNQPQHFGDGTRLSIL.

The CDR3 loop is CASSLGWANIQYF. The CDR3 DNA is TGTGCCAGCAGCTTAGGTTGGGCCAACATTCAGTACTTC. The chain couples TRBV7-9 to TRBJ2-4; no reliable D call. The CDR3 is 13 amino acids. Germline CDR1 reads SEHNR; CDR2 reads FQNEAQ (reference sequence). V lost 1 base and J 7 bases, leaving 8 bases between the germline ends.

The rearrangement links TRBV28 to TRBJ2-7, with TRBD2 as a possible D gene (6 bases). CDR1 and CDR2 from the germline V gene are MDHEN and SYDVKM. There are 13 residues in the CDR3. Between the trimmed V and J ends, which lost 8 bases and 2 bases, there was a span of 13 bases. The CDR3 nucleotides read TGTGCCAGCCTAAGCGGGCAGGCCTACGAGCAGTACTTC. This translates into CASLSGQAYEQYF. The whole variable domain, remainder taken from reference TRBV28 and TRBJ2-7, is DVKVTQSSRYLVKRTGEKVFLECVQDMDHENMFWYRQDPGLGLRLIYFSYDVKMKEKGDIPEGYSVSREKKERFSLILESASTNQTSMYLCASLSGQAYEQYFGPGTRLTVT.

The chain is built from TRBV18 and TRBJ2-7; D is ambiguous. Germline V gene sequence: CDR1 KGHSH, CDR2 LQKENI. The CDR3 extends over 16 amino acids. The V and J ends lost 2 bases and 0 bases respectively, with 14 bases between them. DNA for the CDR3: TGTGCCAGCTCACCAGGAAAGACGGCGAACTCCTACGAGCAGTACTTC. The encoded protein is CASSPGKTANSYEQYF.

The chain employs TRBV3-1 (or the pseudogene TRBV3-2) and TRBJ2-2; tentatively, D is TRBD1 (5 bases). V dropped 0 bases and J dropped 5 bases, with 16 bases sitting between them. This CDR3 contains 17 residues. Germline CDR1 and CDR2: LGHDT and YNNKEL (reference sequence). The CDR3 loop reads CASSQDGTQDSTGELFF. CDR3 DNA: TGTGCCAGCAGCCAAGATGGTACACAGGATTCTACCGGGGAGCTGTTTTTT.

The chain combines TRBV20-1 with TRBJ2-3, with 12 bases identical to TRBD2. CDR1 DFQATT and CDR2 SNEGSKA come from the germline V gene (reference sequence). The CDR3 consists of 11 residues. With 5 bases clipped from V and 12 bases from J, the junction kept 3 bases outside the gene matches. The CDR3 reads CSAPLAGGQYF. CDR3 DNA: TGCAGTGCTCCACTAGCGGGGGGACAGTATTTT.

The rearrangement uses TRBV6-5 and TRBJ1-2; perhaps TRBD1 as D (6 bases). This CDR3 is built from 14 residues. The germline V gene encodes CDR1 MNHEY and CDR2 SVGAGI. V was clipped by 6 bases and J by 3 bases, with 14 bases between them. The CDR3 spells CASSFFAGDYGYTF. The CDR3 DNA is TGTGCCAGCAGCTTTTTTGCAGGGGACTATGGCTACACCTTC.

This sequence joins TRBV27 and TRBJ2-2; the D gene is possibly TRBD1 (5 bases). V lost 8 bases, J lost 1 base, and 17 bases lay in between. The CDR3 has 16 residues. The germline V gene has CDR1 MNHEY and CDR2 SMNVEV (reference sequence). The CDR3 loop is CASGFWSQVNTGELFF. The CDR3 DNA reads as TGTGCCAGCGGCTTCTGGTCACAGGTGAACACCGGGGAGCTGTTTTTT.

This chain links TRBV7-9 with TRBJ2-2; 7 bases align to TRBD2. This CDR3 contains 16 residues. V lost 1 base and J lost 3; bases outside the gene matches: 5. CDR1 and CDR2 (germline): SEHNR, FQNEAQ (reference sequence). For the CDR3, the DNA is TGTGCCAGCAGCTTAGTGCTAGCGGCGGACACCGGGGAGCTGTTTTTT. This gives the protein CASSLVLAADTGELFF.

The chain carries TRBV6-6 and TRBJ1-5; D might be TRBD1 (6 bases). Germline loops: CDR1 MNHNY, CDR2 SVGAGI (reference sequence). The CDR3 has 13 amino acids. The V gene lost 5 bases and the J gene lost 5 bases, with 10 bases spanning the gap. The CDR3: CASSRQEHQPQHF. The CDR3 DNA follows: TGTGCCAGCAGTCGACAGGAACATCAGCCCCAGCATTTT.

CDR3 in DNA: TGTGCCAGCTCACCTGCGGGCCTGGGTAATTCACCCCTCCACTTT. It translates to CASSPAGLGNSPLHF. V usage is TRBV18 and J usage is TRBJ1-6, with D hard to call. Trimming took 3 bases from V and 6 from J, leaving 12 bases between them. The CDR3 is made up of 15 amino acids. Germline CDR1 and CDR2: KGHSH and LQKENI.

This chain connects TRBV13 to TRBJ2-5, with 9 positions matching TRBD1. The CDR3 consists of 14 residues. J was trimmed by 1 base and V by 3 bases; bases with no gene match: 0. CDR1 PRHDT and CDR2 FYEKMQ come from the germline V gene (reference sequence). This CDR3 reads CASSLTGGQETQYF. CDR3 bases: TGTGCCAGCAGCTTGACAGGGGGCCAAGAGACCCAGTACTTC.

This chain connects TRBV30 to TRBJ1-1, with D uncertain. V gave up 0 bases and J gave up 1 base, with 6 bases separating them. The CDR3 is 13 amino acids. Germline CDR1 is GTSNPN and CDR2 is SVGIG (reference sequence). The DNA for the CDR3 is TGTGCCTGGAGTGTACGTCAGAACACTGAAGCTTTCTTT. Translating gives CAWSVRQNTEAFF.

This chain uses TRBV7-9 with TRBJ2-7, with D unclear. The CDR3 length is 11 residues. The germline V gene has CDR1 SEHNR and CDR2 FQNEAQ (reference sequence). Trimming removed 5 bases from V and 3 bases from J, with 5 bases in between. CDR3 in amino acids: CASSENYEQYF. DNA for the CDR3: TGTGCCAGCAGCGAGAACTACGAGCAGTACTTC.

The chain employs TRBV28 and TRBJ1-5; no firm D call. CDR1 is MDHEN, CDR2 SYDVKM, per germline. Trimming took 3 bases from V and 2 from J, leaving 11 bases between them. The CDR3 is 15 amino acids. The CDR3 region is CASSFIQRRNQPQHF. DNA for the CDR3: TGTGCCAGCAGTTTCATTCAGAGGCGCAATCAGCCCCAGCATTTT. The full variable domain, in which reference TRBV28 and TRBJ1-5 provide the parts outside the CDR3, is DVKVTQSSRYLVKRTGEKVFLECVQDMDHENMFWYRQDPGLGLRLIYFSYDVKMKEKGDIPEGYSVSREKKERFSLILESASTNQTSMYLCASSFIQRRNQPQHFGDGTRLSIL.

The chain is built from TRBV10-3 and TRBJ2-7; TRBD2 might be the D (6 bases). Per germline, CDR1 ENHRY and CDR2 SYGVKD. The CDR3 contains 16 residues. V was clipped by 4 bases and J by 3 bases, with 19 bases between them. Here the CDR3 reads CAISGALEGLGYEQYF. The CDR3 region has the DNA TGTGCCATCAGTGGTGCGTTGGAGGGCCTAGGCTACGAGCAGTACTTC.

The chain couples TRBV25-1 to TRBJ2-3, with D maybe TRBD2 (6 bases). CDR1 and CDR2 (germline): MGHDK, SYGVNS. The CDR3 has 16 amino acids. V gave up 3 bases and J gave up 6 bases, with 19 bases separating them. CDR3 nucleotides: TGTGCCAGCAGTGATCTATGGGTCGGGGGTGCGGATACGCAGTATTTT. This sequence encodes CASSDLWVGGADTQYF.

The chain links TRBV19 to TRBJ2-1; 8 nucleotides line up with TRBD2. The CDR3 is 15 amino acids. J was trimmed by 5 bases and V by 7 bases; bases with no gene match: 10. Germline-derived CDR1 and CDR2 are LNHDA and SQIVND (reference sequence). The CDR3: CASKGLDLRDNEQFF. The CDR3 nucleotides read TGTGCCAGTAAGGGACTAGATCTTCGGGACAATGAGCAGTTCTTC.

The rearrangement links TRBV21-1 to TRBJ2-5; the table names TRBD2, a call not compared with the DNA. TRBV21-1 is a pseudogene locus. This CDR3 is 16 amino acids long. The CDR3 spells CASSPRKPGGQETQYF. DNA for the CDR3: TGTGCCAGCAGCCCGCGAAAGCCGGGAGGACAAGAGACCCAGTACTTC.

This chain connects TRBV24-1 to TRBJ1-2; maybe TRBD1 (6 bases). This CDR3 is built from 15 residues. The germline V gene has CDR1 KGHDR and CDR2 SFDVKD. The V gene lost 3 bases and the J gene lost 5 bases, with 15 bases spanning the gap. CDR3 amino acids: CATSDQGNGAYGYTF. For the CDR3, the DNA is TGTGCCACCAGTGATCAGGGGAACGGGGCGTATGGCTACACCTTC.

This clone was detected once. The genes are TRBV2 and TRBJ1-1; D unresolved. Per the germline V gene, CDR1 is SNHLY and CDR2 is FYNNEI. Trimming stripped 4 bases from V and 7 bases from J, with 10 bases between. CDR3 length: 12 residues. CDR3 nucleotides: TGTGCCAGCAGTGCCGGGCAGGTTGAAGCTTTCTTT. This encodes CASSAGQVEAFF.

This clone came up once. This rearrangement joins TRBV28 to TRBJ2-4; D might be TRBD2 (6 bases). This CDR3 has 14 amino acids. Germline V lookup: CDR1 MDHEN, CDR2 SYDVKM. Between the trimmed V and J ends, which lost 5 bases and 7 bases, there was a span of 15 bases. The CDR3 sequence: CASSRVREENIQYF. The CDR3 region has the DNA TGTGCCAGCAGTCGCGTCAGGGAGGAGAACATTCAGTACTTC.

This chain connects TRBV10-3 to TRBJ1-1; D ambiguous. Per germline, CDR1 ENHRY and CDR2 SYGVKD. The CDR3 spans 15 residues. With 0 bases removed from V and 4 bases from J, the gap between germline ends came to 12 bases. CDR3 nucleotides: TGTGCCATCAGTGAGTCGTTAATCAGTGCCACTGAAGCTTTCTTT. Translation: CAISESLISATEAFF.

This clone was seen just once. The V and J genes are TRBV9 and TRBJ2-1; the match to TRBD2 covers 10 bases. The germline V gene encodes CDR1 SGDLS and CDR2 YYNGEE. This CDR3 region has 16 residues. J lost 6 bases, V lost 0 bases, and 6 bases had no gene match. The CDR3 sequence is CASSVELAGSLNEQFF. CDR3 coding DNA: TGTGCCAGCAGCGTAGAACTAGCGGGATCCCTCAATGAGCAGTTCTTC.

The chain joins TRBV6-1 to TRBJ2-7; 8 nucleotides match TRBD2. With 0 bases clipped from V and 2 bases from J, the junction kept 9 bases outside the gene matches. The CDR3 contains 17 residues. Germline CDR1 reads MNHNS; CDR2 reads SASEGT. The CDR3, as DNA: TGTGCCAGCAGTGAAGCGCGGATAATAGCGGGGACCTACGAGCAGTACTTC. Its translation: CASSEARIIAGTYEQYF.

The chain recombines TRBV2 with TRBJ2-6, with D maybe TRBD2 (6 bases). Germline V gene data show CDR1 as SNHLY and CDR2 as FYNNEI. V was cut by 8 bases and J by 1 base, with 6 bases left in between. The CDR3 is 13 amino acids. This CDR3 reads CASRESGANVLTF. As DNA, the CDR3 is TGTGCCAGCCGGGAGTCTGGGGCCAACGTCCTGACTTTC.

This clone was found once. The gene calls are TRBV6-5 and TRBJ2-7; D may be TRBD2 (5 bases). There are 16 residues in the CDR3. Trimming pared 0 bases from V and 2 bases from J, leaving 14 bases between. Per the germline V gene, CDR1 is MNHEY and CDR2 is SVGAGI. CDR3: CASSYSLSGIPYEQYF. CDR3 nucleotides: TGTGCCAGCAGTTACTCGCTGTCGGGGATCCCCTACGAGCAGTACTTC.